A selection of T cell receptor beta chains follows, all from one sample in a study of a mutant IDH1 vaccine in newly diagnosed glioma. Only in-frame clones appear in the TCRdb table, and some are missing; sequencing was by immunoSEQ multiplex PCR. This repertoire shows around 60,000 clones, approximately 84% found once; its top ten account for about 9.4%. No antigen has been identified for these receptors. The starting material was PBMCs, obtained from a glioma patient whose treatment included an IDH1 peptide vaccine. Every receptor here comes from a woman in her fifties or sixties with glioma. The CDR3 runs from the conserved cysteine through the conserved F or W. Fields, in order: CDR3 protein, V gene, D gene. The D gene is left open where the match is weak.

CDR3 protein: CASSLGGAREKLFF; V gene: TRBV7-9; D gene: -
CDR3 protein: CASLIRATDTQYF; V gene: TRBV13; D gene: -
CDR3 protein: CATSRRTGGGQPQHF; V gene: TRBV15; D gene: TRBD1
CDR3 protein: CASSQGGEQYF; V gene: TRBV19; D gene: -
CDR3 protein: CAWSQTGHYEQYF; V gene: TRBV30; D gene: -
CDR3 protein: CASSRGGTEAFF; V gene: TRBV18; D gene: -
CDR3 protein: CASSLGSGGYTF; V gene: TRBV6-5; D gene: -
CDR3 protein: CASSYSKGQTNEQYF; V gene: TRBV6-6; D gene: TRBD1
CDR3 protein: CASVGRIEKLFF; V gene: TRBV2; D gene: -
CDR3 protein: CAIRPVLGGDYGYTF; V gene: TRBV10-3; D gene: TRBD1
CDR3 protein: CAWMSPSGGGVTDTQYF; V gene: TRBV30; D gene: TRBD2
CDR3 protein: CASRLDGGLYSPLHF; V gene: TRBV11-2; D gene: -
CDR3 protein: CASSPTGGTGARNEKLFF; V gene: TRBV18; D gene: TRBD1
CDR3 protein: CASRGHNSPLHF; V gene: TRBV2; D gene: -
CDR3 protein: CASSIGGDSPLHF; V gene: TRBV19; D gene: -
CDR3 protein: CASKETDYGYTF; V gene: TRBV19; D gene: -
CDR3 protein: CASSWTEKKETQYF; V gene: TRBV2; D gene: -
CDR3 protein: CASSYGGNQPQHF; V gene: TRBV6-5; D gene: -
CDR3 protein: CASSHPDRNTEAFF; V gene: TRBV5-6; D gene: -
CDR3 protein: CASSLAQGTGELFF; V gene: TRBV7-7; D gene: -
CDR3 protein: CASSYGGQRISYEQYF; V gene: TRBV6-6; D gene: TRBD1
CDR3 protein: CASSMGFRGKTEAFF; V gene: TRBV19; D gene: -
CDR3 protein: CASSPGTGRGGYTF; V gene: TRBV5-1; D gene: TRBD1
CDR3 protein: CASSSPGQTMNTEAFF; V gene: TRBV6-5; D gene: TRBD1
CDR3 protein: CASSIGQGALNGYTF; V gene: TRBV5-4; D gene: TRBD1
CDR3 protein: CASSLNPPGQGTGELFF; V gene: TRBV11-1; D gene: -
CDR3 protein: CASSLGLNQPQHF; V gene: TRBV18; D gene: -
CDR3 protein: CASSRDLGTPGAEQYF; V gene: TRBV19; D gene: -
CDR3 protein: CASSLEGGTGELFF; V gene: TRBV5-6; D gene: -
CDR3 protein: CASNEDARRNQPQHF; V gene: TRBV6-1; D gene: -
CDR3 protein: CATTQGQGNYGYTF; V gene: TRBV2; D gene: TRBD1
CDR3 protein: CTSSRDSPYEQYF; V gene: TRBV1; D gene: -
CDR3 protein: CAISTGNEQFF; V gene: TRBV10-3; D gene: -
CDR3 protein: CASSLGEGAYGYTF; V gene: TRBV5-1; D gene: TRBD1